The 21 T cell receptor beta chains below come from one sample, sequenced in a study of T cell repertoires in cytomegalovirus infection (dated by TCRdb to the late 2010s). No cognate antigen is known for these TCRs. The sample's treatment or condition, from its label and the paper: in vitro stimulation with specific CMV peptide epitopes to enrich CMV-specific T cells. The instrument given in TCRdb is Illumina HiSeq 1500. Using fastp at Q25 and MiXCR, TCRdb reprocessed the public reads and kept productive beta chains. Every entry covers one CDR3 protein and lists the most common genes and DNA from its rows. This sample gives about 220,000 distinct CDR3 sequences in total; roughly 34% of them show up just once. Roughly three fifths of the sample lies in the top ten. The input for sequencing was CD8+ T cells from cultured PBMCs, taken from culture after CMV antigen stimulation. These receptors all stem from a human donor in good health (CMV status not recorded). Some clones in this sample may be carry-over from other donors' samples.

The rearrangement uses TRBV29-1 and TRBJ2-7; 7 bases map to TRBD1. CDR3 length: 14 residues. The V and J ends lost 5 bases and 4 bases, in that order; junction bases with no gene match: 11. Germline V lookup: CDR1 SQVTM, CDR2 ANQGSEA. The CDR3 region has the DNA TGCAGCGTTAAGGACAGGCAGTTCCCTTACGAGCAGTACTTC. Translation: CSVKDRQFPYEQYF.

This clonotype was observed a handful of times. The CDR3 spells CASSPGTSVREQYF. The CDR3 DNA follows: TGTGCCAGCAGCCCCGGGACTAGCGTTAGGGAGCAGTACTTC. The chain recombines TRBV7-8 with TRBJ2-7; 10 bases are shared with TRBD2. In germline, CDR1 is SGHVS, CDR2 FQNEAQ. The ends lost 5 bases at V and 7 bases at J; junction bases unmatched: 8. This CDR3 is 14 amino acids long.

The chain recombines TRBV27 with TRBJ2-7; the match to TRBD1 covers 8 bases. The V gene end was trimmed by 7 bases and the J gene end by 5 bases; junction bases not matched to a gene: 4. The germline CDR1 and CDR2 sequences are MNHEY and SMNVEV (reference sequence). The CDR3 extends over 12 amino acids. The CDR3 is CASIDRGHEQYF. The CDR3 bases are TGTGCCAGCATCGACAGGGGTCACGAGCAGTACTTC.

The chain joins TRBV27 to TRBJ1-5; 7 nucleotides match TRBD1. The CDR3 totals 20 residues. J lost 3 bases, V lost 1 base, and 18 bases had no gene match. Per germline, CDR1 MNHEY and CDR2 SMNVEV (reference sequence). The CDR3, as DNA: TGTGCCAGCAGTTTATACGGTGGGGGAAGGGAGGGGGCTAACAATCAGCCCCAGCATTTT. Residues: CASSLYGGGREGANNQPQHF.

The CDR3 reads CATPPPGLTTDTQYF. The CDR3 DNA reads as TGTGCCACCCCCCCCCCGGGACTCACCACAGATACGCAGTATTTT. This chain links TRBV2 with TRBJ2-3, with D perhaps matching TRBD2 (6 bases). V was pared by 10 bases and J by 2 bases, with 19 bases between. The CDR3 contains 15 residues. Germline V CDR1 and CDR2: SNHLY, FYNNEI.

The chain joins TRBV3-1 to TRBJ2-1; 7 positions agree with TRBD2. Per germline, CDR1 LGHDT and CDR2 YNNKEL (reference sequence). The J segment lost 4 bases and the V segment lost 2 bases, leaving 8 bases of the junction unmatched. There are 16 residues in the CDR3. Here the CDR3 reads CASSQFRDYLYNEQFF. The CDR3 DNA reads as TGTGCCAGCAGCCAATTCCGGGACTACCTATACAATGAGCAGTTCTTC.

This clonotype came up a few times. This chain uses TRBV6-1 with TRBJ1-5; 8 nucleotides agree with TRBD1. In germline, CDR1 is MNHNS, CDR2 SASEGT. The junction had 14 bases not matched to a gene; V was cut back by 6 bases and J by 4 bases. The CDR3 extends over 17 amino acids. CDR3 bases: TGTGCCAGCAGCCGGGACAGGTCCCTCATGAATAATCAGCCCCAGCATTTT. It codes for CASSRDRSLMNNQPQHF.

This chain uses TRBV11-3 with TRBJ2-3; D is uncertain. Trimming took 5 bases from V and 1 from J, leaving 25 bases between them. Germline-derived CDR1 and CDR2 are SGHNT and YENEEA. The CDR3 loop spans 19 amino acids. The CDR3 is CASSQERGLFRNRTDTQYF. The CDR3 nucleotides read TGTGCCAGCAGCCAAGAAAGAGGCCTTTTCCGGAACCGCACAGATACGCAGTATTTT.

This clonotype has a handful of counts. This sequence joins TRBV27 and TRBJ2-5; D is unclear. Germline lookup yields CDR1 MNHEY and CDR2 SMNVEV (reference sequence). This CDR3 has 15 amino acids. V lost 0 bases to trimming and J lost 4 bases, with 12 bases between them. DNA of the CDR3: TGTGCCAGCAGTTTATCGGGGTTTGGAATAGAGACCCAGTACTTC. Translating gives CASSLSGFGIETQYF.

The V call is TRBV5-8, the J call TRBJ1-2; the D gene is possibly TRBD1 (6 bases). Germline CDR1 is SGHTS and CDR2 is YDEGEE. The CDR3 contains 12 residues. V was clipped by 6 bases and J by 4 bases, with 10 bases between them. CDR3 protein: CASKLDSYGYTF. The DNA for the CDR3 is TGTGCCAGCAAACTGGACAGCTATGGCTACACCTTC. Full variable domain (outside the CDR3, taken from reference TRBV5-8 and TRBJ1-2): EAGVTQSPTHLIKTRGQQATLRCSPISGHTSVYWYQQALGLGLQFLLWYDEGEERNRGNFPPRFSGRQFPNYSSELNVNALELEDSALYLCASKLDSYGYTFGSGTRLTVV.

This clonotype was detected only a few times. The rearrangement links TRBV7-3 to TRBJ2-2; D unclear. The V gene lost 4 bases and the J gene lost 5 bases, with 17 bases spanning the gap. In germline, CDR1 is SGHTA, CDR2 FQGTGA. CDR3 length: 16 amino acids. The CDR3 region has the DNA TGTGCCAGCAGCTCCTCCAGGAGTCCCGGAACCGGGGAGCTGTTTTTT. This translates into CASSSSRSPGTGELFF.

The rearrangement uses TRBV7-3 and TRBJ2-3; 11 nucleotides agree with TRBD2. Germline V gene lookup returns CDR1 SGHTA and CDR2 FQGTGA. With V trimmed by 4 bases and J by 2 bases, 2 bases remained unmatched. CDR3 size: 15 residues. The CDR3, as DNA: TGTGCCAGCAGCTCTAGCGGGGGGTACACAGATACGCAGTATTTT. Translated, it gives CASSSSGGYTDTQYF.

This clonotype turned up a few times. The chain uses TRBV6-1 and TRBJ1-6, with 12 bases fitting TRBD1. The CDR3 loop spans 15 amino acids. Germline V gene sequence: CDR1 MNHNS, CDR2 SASEGT. V dropped 3 bases and J dropped 8; count of bases not matched to a gene: 2. DNA of the CDR3: TGTGCCAGCAGTGATGGGACAGGGGGCGATTCACCCCTCCACTTT. It codes for CASSDGTGGDSPLHF.

Only a few counts were recorded for this clonotype. The chain couples TRBV7-3 to TRBJ2-7; weak D call: TRBD2 (6 bases). From germline, CDR1 is SGHTA and CDR2 FQGTGA. CDR3 length equals 16 residues. V was clipped by 5 bases and J by 3 bases, with 20 bases between them. Here the CDR3 reads CASSPGIAAGYYEQYF. The CDR3 coding sequence is TGTGCCAGCAGCCCCGGAATAGCGGCGGGTTACTACGAGCAGTACTTC. The full variable domain, rest sourced from reference TRBV7-3 and TRBJ2-7, is GAGVSQTPSNKVTEKGKYVELRCDPISGHTALYWYRQSLGQGPEFLIYFQGTGAADDSGLPNDRFFAVRPEGSVSTLKIQRTERGDSAVYLCASSPGIAAGYYEQYFGPGTRLTVT.

This clonotype was observed a handful of times. The chain has TRBV7-2 and TRBJ2-7; no firm D call. Trimming removed 7 bases at V and 2 bases at J, with 18 bases between. This CDR3 comprises 15 residues. Germline assignment: CDR1 SGHTA and CDR2 FQGNSA. CDR3 protein: CASTVEQPSPYEQYF. The CDR3 nucleotides are TGTGCCAGCACCGTAGAACAGCCAAGCCCCTACGAGCAGTACTTC.

This chain joins TRBV7-8 and TRBJ2-1; a possible D gene is TRBD2 (5 bases). The CDR3 has 12 residues. CDR1 SGHVS and CDR2 FQNEAQ come from the germline V gene. Trimming stripped 8 bases from V and 5 bases from J, with 10 bases between. The CDR3 bases are TGTGCCAGCGTCCGCGGGCACAATGAGCAGTTCTTC. This sequence encodes CASVRGHNEQFF.

The sample holds many counts of this clonotype. The rearrangement uses TRBV7-9 and TRBJ2-2; a possible D gene is TRBD1 (5 bases). Germline V gives CDR1 SEHNR, CDR2 FQNEAQ (reference sequence). The CDR3 sequence is 15 residues long. Between the trimmed V and J ends, which lost 5 bases and 1 base, there was a span of 11 bases. The CDR3 loop reads CASSEGQGNTGELFF. Written as DNA, the CDR3 is TGTGCCAGCAGCGAAGGGCAGGGGAACACCGGGGAGCTGTTTTTT.

The V and J genes are TRBV7-3 and TRBJ2-7; possibly TRBD2 for D (7 bases). The CDR3 is made up of 15 amino acids. V was shortened by 2 bases and J by 1 base, with 12 bases between the two germline ends. The germline gives CDR1 SGHTA, CDR2 FQGTGA. DNA for the CDR3: TGTGCCAGCAGCTTATACGGGGGGCCTTCCTACGAGCAGTACTTC. The encoded protein is CASSLYGGPSYEQYF. The full variable domain, completed using reference TRBV7-3 and TRBJ2-7, is GAGVSQTPSNKVTEKGKYVELRCDPISGHTALYWYRQSLGQGPEFLIYFQGTGAADDSGLPNDRFFAVRPEGSVSTLKIQRTERGDSAVYLCASSLYGGPSYEQYFGPGTRLTVT.

This clonotype was seen only a few times. The V and J genes are TRBV7-2 and TRBJ1-2; D is undetermined. Germline CDR1 and CDR2: SGHTA and FQGNSA. The CDR3 consists of 15 residues. V lost 1 base and J lost 0, with 9 bases in between. The CDR3 region has the DNA TGTGCCAGCAGCTTAGAAGCCAGTTCTAACTATGGCTACACCTTC. Amino acid sequence: CASSLEASSNYGYTF.

This clonotype was picked up a small number of times. V gene TRBV11-2 combines with J gene TRBJ1-6; no definite D call. Germline loops: CDR1 SGHAT, CDR2 FQNNGV. The CDR3 covers 11 residues. V lost 0 bases and J 14 bases, leaving 5 bases between the germline ends. As DNA, the CDR3 is TGTGCCAGCAGCTTAGATTTGTCCCTCCACTTT. Translation gives CASSLDLSLHF.

There are a few counts of this clonotype. J is TRBJ1-5 and V is TRBV7-8; no clear D. The CDR3 length is 14 residues. With 4 bases removed from V and 2 bases from J, the gap between germline ends came to 9 bases. In germline, CDR1 is SGHVS, CDR2 FQNEAQ. CDR3 nucleotides: TGTGCCAGCAGCTACTTATTGGGCAATCAGCCCCAGCATTTT. Amino acid sequence: CASSYLLGNQPQHF. Complete variable domain (other parts from reference TRBV7-8 and TRBJ1-5): GAGVSQSPRYKVAKRGQDVALRCDPISGHVSLFWYQQALGQGPEFLTYFQNEAQLDKSGLPSDRFFAERPEGSVSTLKIQRTQQEDSAVYLCASSYLLGNQPQHFGDGTRLSIL.